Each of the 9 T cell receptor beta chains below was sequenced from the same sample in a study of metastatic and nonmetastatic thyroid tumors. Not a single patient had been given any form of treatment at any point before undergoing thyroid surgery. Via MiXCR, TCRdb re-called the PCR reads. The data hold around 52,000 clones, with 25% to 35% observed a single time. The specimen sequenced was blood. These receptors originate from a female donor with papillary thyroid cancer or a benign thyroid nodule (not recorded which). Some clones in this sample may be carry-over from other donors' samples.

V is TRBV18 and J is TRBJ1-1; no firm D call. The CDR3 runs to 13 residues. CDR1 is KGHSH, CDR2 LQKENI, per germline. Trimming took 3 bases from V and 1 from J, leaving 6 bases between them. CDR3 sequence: CASSPSPNTEAFF. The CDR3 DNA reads TGTGCCAGCTCACCCTCACCGAACACTGAAGCTTTCTTT.

In nucleotides, the CDR3 is TGTGCCAGCAGCCAAGGAGGCTTGGGGGGGTTAGGCGAGACCCAGTACTTC. Amino acid sequence: CASSQGGLGGLGETQYF. The chain carries TRBV4-2 and TRBJ2-5; 7 nucleotides line up with TRBD2. The CDR3 loop spans 17 amino acids. Trimming cost V 1 base and J 5 bases; bases outside gene matches: 13. The germline CDR1 and CDR2 sequences are LGHNA and YNFKEQ.

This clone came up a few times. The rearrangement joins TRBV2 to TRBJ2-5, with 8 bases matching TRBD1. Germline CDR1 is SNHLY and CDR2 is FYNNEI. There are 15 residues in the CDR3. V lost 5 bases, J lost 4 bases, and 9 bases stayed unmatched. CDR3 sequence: CASSFGQGNRETQYF. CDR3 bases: TGTGCCAGCAGTTTCGGACAGGGTAACCGAGAGACCCAGTACTTC.

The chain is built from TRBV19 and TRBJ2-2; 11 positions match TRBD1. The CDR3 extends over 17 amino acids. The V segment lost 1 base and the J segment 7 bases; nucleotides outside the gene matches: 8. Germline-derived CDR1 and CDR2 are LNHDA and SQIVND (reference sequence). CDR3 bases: TGTGCCAGTAGTATAGCTACCCGGACAGGGGGCAACGGGGAGCTGTTTTTT. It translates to CASSIATRTGGNGELFF.

The CDR3 DNA follows: TGCAGTGCTATTCGTAGCGGGGGGCTCTACAATGAGCAGTTCTTC. Protein product: CSAIRSGGLYNEQFF. The chain carries TRBV20-1 and TRBJ2-1; 10 nucleotides align to TRBD2. With 4 bases clipped from V and 3 bases from J, the junction kept 6 bases outside the gene matches. Germline CDR1 reads DFQATT; CDR2 reads SNEGSKA (reference sequence). CDR3 length equals 15 residues.

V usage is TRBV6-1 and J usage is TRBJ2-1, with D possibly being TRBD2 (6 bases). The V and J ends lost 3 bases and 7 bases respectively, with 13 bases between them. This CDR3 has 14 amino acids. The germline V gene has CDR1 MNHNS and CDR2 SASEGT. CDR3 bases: TGTGCCAGCAGTGAGAGGGAGGTATATAATGAGCAGTTCTTC. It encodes CASSEREVYNEQFF.

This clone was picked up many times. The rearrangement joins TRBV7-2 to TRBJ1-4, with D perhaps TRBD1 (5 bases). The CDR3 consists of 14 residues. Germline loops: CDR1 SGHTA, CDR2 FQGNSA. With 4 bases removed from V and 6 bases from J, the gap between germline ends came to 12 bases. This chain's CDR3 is CASSSGSWDEKLFF. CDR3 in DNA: TGTGCCAGCAGCTCAGGGAGTTGGGATGAAAAACTGTTTTTT.

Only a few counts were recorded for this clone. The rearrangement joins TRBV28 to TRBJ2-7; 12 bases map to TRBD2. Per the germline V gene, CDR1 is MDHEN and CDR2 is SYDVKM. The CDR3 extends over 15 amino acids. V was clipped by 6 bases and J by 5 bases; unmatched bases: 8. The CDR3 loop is CASRLPSGRANEQYF. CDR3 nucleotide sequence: TGTGCCAGCAGACTTCCTAGCGGGAGGGCCAACGAGCAGTACTTC.

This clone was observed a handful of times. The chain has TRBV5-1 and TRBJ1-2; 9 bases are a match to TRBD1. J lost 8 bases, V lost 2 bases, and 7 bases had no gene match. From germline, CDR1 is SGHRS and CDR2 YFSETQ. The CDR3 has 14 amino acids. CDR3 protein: CASSLGQGHGGYTF. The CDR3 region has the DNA TGCGCCAGCAGCTTAGGACAGGGGCATGGCGGCTACACCTTC. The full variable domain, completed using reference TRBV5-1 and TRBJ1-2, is KAGVTQTPRYLIKTRGQQVTLSCSPISGHRSVSWYQQTPGQGLQFLFEYFSETQRNKGNFPGRFSGRQFSNSRSEMNVSTLELGDSALYLCASSLGQGHGGYTFGSGTRLTVV.